This record looks at one TCR beta chain sequence and its context. The sample carries other DNA sequences with the same CDR3. The sample comes from a study of T cell responses to AZD1222 COVID-19 vaccine. TCRdb's table, derived via immunoSEQ multiplex PCR, lists solely in-frame clones and lacks some. The sample lists 150,000 to 200,000 clones; approximately 92% were seen once. The V gene lost 2 bases and the J gene lost 2 bases, with 3 bases spanning the gap. The V gene's germline CDR1 is MNHEY and CDR2 SVGAGI. The CDR3 totals 12 residues. This clonotype originated in an adult in good health. The source was peripheral blood, collected on day 0 of AZD1222 vaccination. The chain recombines TRBV6-5 with TRBJ1-2, with unresolved D. In nucleotides, the CDR3 is TGTGCCAGCAGTTACGGGAACTATGGCTACACCTTC. Amino acids: CASSYGNYGYTF.